The text below deals with one TCR beta chain. Its antigen is still unknown. Indicated time point: neoterminal ileum biopsy at postoperative endoscopy, about 6 months after surgery. These data come from a study of T cell repertoires in ileal Crohn's disease. Background on the study: All patients had surgery for stricturing (61%) or penetrating (39%) disease.

V gave up 7 bases and J gave up 5 bases, with 16 bases separating them. Germline V gene lookup returns CDR1 LNHDA and CDR2 SQIVND (reference sequence). This CDR3 is built from 14 residues. The data were produced by immunoSEQ multiplex PCR, yet TCRdb's version contains in-frame clones alone and is incomplete. The repertoire holds 55,000 to 65,000 clones, with approximately 91% as singletons. Overall study findings and caveats: Clonality above 26.8% at surgery always came with endoscopic recurrence. The median delay to postoperative endoscopy was approximately 6.4 months. Active smokers at surgery had more clonal expansions than non-smokers.

This clonotype was obtained from an adult with Crohn's disease. Material for sequencing was ileal tissue. The chain employs TRBV19 and TRBJ2-3, with D tentatively TRBD2 (7 bases). The CDR3 spells CASKRGGSVDTQYF. The CDR3 region has the DNA TGTGCCAGTAAGAGGGGGGGCTCCGTAGATACGCAGTATTTT.